Reported below is one T cell receptor beta chain. This clonotype was counted many times. This clone's antigen is unknown. Base qualities are not provided; no much larger clone lies one nucleotide away. The sample is drawn from a study of HIV-infected patients and healthy controls (dated by TCRdb to between 2014 and 2016). Receptor amplification or capture employed 5' RACE. Instrument on record: Illumina MiSeq. TCRdb reworked the public reads: Q25 trimming with fastp, MiXCR clone assembly, productive beta chains retained. Identical CDR3 protein sequences are pooled into one entry, listed with their most common genes and DNA. This sample lists 18,000 or so distinct CDR3 sequences; 15% to 20% were detected once. The ten largest make up around 35% of the sample. There are 16 amino acids in the CDR3, from cysteine to phenylalanine inclusive. Kept here is only the CDR3 DNA, which spans 48 bases and is read in frame from base 1. Sequences MNHEY (CDR1) and SVGEGT (CDR2) are obtained from the germline V gene. The germline ends are 15 bases apart after V is trimmed by 1 base and J by 3 bases.

The rearranged chain carries TRBV6-2 or TRBV6-3 and TRBJ1-1; the D gene cannot be resolved reliably. Sequenced material: CD8+ T cells from blood. This sequence was found in a human donor in good health. The CDR3 amino acid sequence is: CASSYFLRGRYTEAFF. The nucleotide sequence reads TGTGCCAGCAGTTACTTTCTGCGAGGGAGGTACACTGAAGCTTTCTTT.